The 32 T cell receptor beta chains listed next were all sequenced from one sample in a study of cytomegalovirus exposure and HLA in healthy donors. PCR was performed using 60 Vbeta and 13 Jbeta primers. Method: immunoSEQ multiplex PCR; TCRdb's copy keeps in-frame clones and lacks some. The table records around 190,000 clones, roughly a tenth of them present only once. Sequenced: PBMCs. Every receptor here comes from a woman under 40 in good health and CMV-seropositive.

The chain links TRBV5-4 to TRBJ2-5, with TRBD1 matching 7 bases. Gene TRBJ2-7 matches the end of the DNA better, so the J call may be wrong. The CDR3 extends over 15 amino acids. In germline, CDR1 is SGHNT, CDR2 YYREEE (reference sequence). The chain's CDR3 is CASSLAGGGTYEQYF. Here the CDR3 DNA reads TGTGCCAGCAGCTTGGCAGGGGGTGGCACCTACGAGCAGTACTTC.

The chain recombines TRBV19 with TRBJ1-2; tentatively, D is TRBD1 (6 bases). The CDR3 runs to 12 residues. Germline CDR1 is LNHDA and CDR2 is SQIVND (reference sequence). Between the trimmed V and J ends, which lost 4 bases and 8 bases, there was a span of 11 bases. The CDR3, as DNA: TGTGCCAGTAGTAGGGACACAGACGGCTACACCTTC. Protein product: CASSRDTDGYTF. Full variable domain (missing parts from reference TRBV19 and TRBJ1-2): DGGITQSPKYLFRKEGQNVTLSCEQNLNHDAMYWYRQDPGQGLRLIYYSQIVNDFQKGDIAEGYSVSREKKESFPLTVTSAQKNPTAFYLCASSRDTDGYTFGSGTRLTVV.

This clone appeared a few times. The CDR3 protein is CASTHLGGNQPQHF. CDR3 DNA sequence: TGTGCCAGTACTCATCTGGGCGGGAATCAGCCCCAGCATTTT. The chain links TRBV19 to TRBJ1-5; D gene ambiguous. This CDR3 has 14 residues. V was clipped by 7 bases and J by 4 bases, with 14 bases between them. In germline, CDR1 is LNHDA, CDR2 SQIVND (reference sequence). Complete variable domain (other parts from reference TRBV19 and TRBJ1-5): DGGITQSPKYLFRKEGQNVTLSCEQNLNHDAMYWYRQDPGQGLRLIYYSQIVNDFQKGDIAEGYSVSREKKESFPLTVTSAQKNPTAFYLCASTHLGGNQPQHFGDGTRLSIL.

This chain links TRBV7-9 with TRBJ2-5; 12 bases line up with TRBD2. Germline-derived CDR1 and CDR2 are SEHNR and FQNEAQ (reference sequence). V dropped 4 bases and J dropped 3; count of bases not matched to a gene: 9. This CDR3 has 17 residues. In DNA form, the CDR3 reads TGTGCCAGCAGCTCAAGCCCGGGACTAGCGGGTAAAGAGACCCAGTACTTC. Translated, it gives CASSSSPGLAGKETQYF.

This clone was observed a few times. This rearrangement joins TRBV10-1 to TRBJ2-1; 11 bases align to TRBD2. The CDR3 has 17 amino acids. The V and J ends lost 0 bases and 2 bases, in that order; junction bases with no gene match: 3. Germline V lookup: CDR1 WNHNN, CDR2 SYGVQD (reference sequence). The CDR3 DNA reads TGCGCCAGCAGTGAGTCGGGACTAGCGGAAACCTACAATGAGCAGTTCTTC. Amino acid sequence: CASSESGLAETYNEQFF.

This clone has more than one count but fewer than ten. The genes are TRBV13 and TRBJ2-2; possible D gene TRBD2, 6 bases. Deletions cut 10 bases from V and 1 base from J, with 16 bases between. In germline, CDR1 is PRHDT, CDR2 FYEKMQ (reference sequence). The CDR3 spans 15 residues. CDR3 loop: CATPPAGLNTGELFF. CDR3 bases: TGTGCCACCCCTCCGGCGGGACTGAACACCGGGGAGCTGTTTTTT.

The rearrangement links TRBV2 to TRBJ2-1, with 7 nucleotides matching TRBD2. CDR3 size: 12 residues. V shed 11 bases, J shed 6 bases, and the junction held 7 bases outside the gene matches. Germline loops: CDR1 SNHLY, CDR2 FYNNEI. CDR3 bases: TGTGCCGGACCGACGGGGGGCAATGAGCAGTTCTTC. Protein product: CAGPTGGNEQFF.

Only a few counts were recorded for this clone. The chain couples TRBV7-5 to TRBJ2-2; the table's D call of TRBD2 was not tested on the DNA. TRBV7-5 is a listed pseudogene. The CDR3 is 17 amino acids. CDR3: CARSLGSPRGITGELFF. The CDR3 coding sequence is TGTGCCAGAAGCCTGGGTTCACCTCGGGGGATAACCGGGGAGCTGTTTTTT.

This clone was counted between two and nine times. This chain uses TRBV6-5 with TRBJ1-2; TRBD1 matches at 9 bases. The germline CDR1 and CDR2 sequences are MNHEY and SVGAGI. Trimming at V came to 6 bases and at J to 6 bases, leaving 8 bases not matched to a gene. The CDR3 is 14 amino acids. The DNA for the CDR3 is TGTGCCAGCAGGGGAACAGGGGGCGCGGATGGCTACACCTTC. It encodes CASRGTGGADGYTF.

This chain uses TRBV28 with TRBJ2-7, with 8 bases that match TRBD2. The germline CDR1 and CDR2 sequences are MDHEN and SYDVKM. V lost 4 bases to trimming and J lost 5 bases; unmatched junction nucleotides: 7. The CDR3 length is 14 residues. CDR3 amino acids: CASSYGTRIHEQYF. For the CDR3, the DNA is TGTGCCAGCAGTTACGGGACTAGGATCCACGAGCAGTACTTC.

V is TRBV19 and J is TRBJ2-1; D perhaps matches TRBD2 (5 bases). The CDR3 runs 11 residues. The germline CDR1 and CDR2 sequences are LNHDA and SQIVND (reference sequence). Between the trimmed V and J ends, which lost 5 bases and 6 bases, there was a span of 5 bases. CDR3 DNA sequence: TGTGCCAGTAGTGAGGGCAATGAGCAGTTCTTC. Its translation: CASSEGNEQFF.

The J gene is TRBJ2-5, the V gene TRBV5-1, with TRBD1 matching over 8 bases. J was trimmed by 10 bases and V by 6 bases; bases with no gene match: 14. The CDR3 has 14 residues. Germline values: CDR1 SGHRS, CDR2 YFSETQ. CDR3 in amino acids: CASKEDRGGGNQYF. CDR3 sequence (DNA): TGCGCCAGCAAGGAAGACAGGGGAGGCGGGAACCAGTACTTC.

The chain has TRBV6-5 and TRBJ2-1; TRBD2 matches at 8 bases. Trimming at V came to 4 bases and at J to 9 bases, leaving 11 bases not matched to a gene. The length of the CDR3 is 15 residues. Looked up from germline, CDR1 is MNHEY and CDR2 is SVGAGI. The CDR3 loop is CASSFERERSREQFF. The DNA for the CDR3 is TGTGCCAGCAGTTTTGAGCGGGAGCGCAGTCGTGAGCAGTTCTTC.

There are a few counts of this clone. This chain joins TRBV6-5 and TRBJ2-7; 8 nucleotides agree with TRBD2. Losses at the gene ends were 4 bases for V and 5 bases for J; bases not matched to a gene: 7. The CDR3 is made up of 14 amino acids. Germline V CDR1 and CDR2: MNHEY, SVGAGI. CDR3 nucleotides: TGTGCCAGCAGTTTTAAGCGGGAGAACCACGAGCAGTACTTC. Translated, it gives CASSFKRENHEQYF.

This clone was recorded a few times. The CDR3 sequence: CAIQGAAYEQYF. CDR3 sequence (DNA): TGTGCCATACAGGGGGCCGCCTACGAGCAGTACTTC. V usage is TRBV7-9 and J usage is TRBJ2-7, with TRBD1 identical over 9 bases. The CDR3 loop spans 12 amino acids. The germline V gene encodes CDR1 SEHNR and CDR2 FQNEAQ (reference sequence). Trimming at V came to 10 bases and at J to 2 bases, leaving 3 bases not matched to a gene.

The V and J genes are TRBV7-2 and TRBJ2-7; D might be TRBD2 (7 bases). V was cut by 4 bases and J by 2 bases, with 21 bases left in between. The length of the CDR3 is 17 residues. Germline CDR1 and CDR2: SGHTA and FQGNSA. CDR3: CASSSLGGGSPTYEQYF. CDR3 DNA: TGTGCCAGCAGCTCCCTAGGGGGGGGGAGTCCCACCTACGAGCAGTACTTC.

In nucleotides, the CDR3 is TGTGCCAGCAGCCAAGTGTGGACTAGCGGTCCGAATGGGGAGACCCAGTACTTC. It codes for CASSQVWTSGPNGETQYF. J is TRBJ2-5 and V is TRBV4-2, with TRBD2 identical over 10 bases. The V and J ends lost 1 base and 5 bases, in that order; junction bases with no gene match: 13. Germline V lookup: CDR1 LGHNA, CDR2 YNFKEQ. The CDR3 sequence is 18 residues long.

Only a few counts were recorded for this clone. The chain has TRBV9 and TRBJ2-7; tentative D call: TRBD2 (6 bases). Per germline, CDR1 SGDLS and CDR2 YYNGEE. Trimming took off 1 base at V and 3 bases at J, with 8 bases between the two ends. The CDR3 sequence is 13 residues long. The CDR3 here is CASSVSGVYEQYF. The CDR3 DNA follows: TGTGCCAGCAGCGTATCGGGAGTCTACGAGCAGTACTTC.

A few counts support this clone. The chain recombines TRBV11-2 with TRBJ1-1, with TRBD1 as a possible D gene (6 bases). V lost 7 bases to trimming and J lost 3 bases, with 12 bases between them. The germline V gene has CDR1 SGHAT and CDR2 FQNNGV. The CDR3 has 13 amino acids. CDR3 coding DNA: TGTGCCAGCAAGTTACAGGGAGACACTGAAGCTTTCTTT. It is translated as CASKLQGDTEAFF.

The gene calls are TRBV7-2 and TRBJ1-5; 7 bases align to TRBD1. Germline CDR1 is SGHTA and CDR2 is FQGNSA. The CDR3 is 15 amino acids. The V and J ends lost 4 bases and 7 bases, in that order; junction bases with no gene match: 10. The CDR3 region is CASSYSTGSGQPQHF. The DNA for the CDR3 is TGTGCCAGCAGCTACTCGACAGGGTCGGGGCAGCCCCAGCATTTT.

This clone was detected a few times. The genes are TRBV19 and TRBJ1-2; D not certain. The CDR3 is made up of 15 amino acids. V lost 1 base, J lost 8 bases, and 17 bases lay in between. Per germline, CDR1 LNHDA and CDR2 SQIVND (reference sequence). CDR3 nucleotide sequence: TGTGCCAGTAGTATAGGCGAAAGTACCCCAAGAGGCTACACCTTC. Amino acid sequence: CASSIGESTPRGYTF.

V is TRBV5-4 and J is TRBJ2-1; 9 bases are shared with TRBD2. The CDR3 has 16 amino acids. Germline lookup yields CDR1 SGHNT and CDR2 YYREEE (reference sequence). The V gene end was trimmed by 0 bases and the J gene end by 6 bases; junction bases not matched to a gene: 7. This CDR3 is CASSLAASGTGNEQFF. The CDR3 nucleotides are TGTGCCAGCAGCTTGGCCGCTAGCGGGACGGGCAATGAGCAGTTCTTC. Filled out from reference TRBV5-4 and TRBJ2-1, the complete variable domain reads ETGVTQSPTHLIKTRGQQVTLRCSSQSGHNTVSWYQQALGQGPQFIFQYYREEENGRGNFPPRFSGLQFPNYSSELNVNALELDDSALYLCASSLAASGTGNEQFFGPGTRLTVL.

This clone was recorded a few times. Other DNA sequences of this sample code for an identical CDR3. The J gene is TRBJ1-1, the V gene TRBV15, with D perhaps matching TRBD1 (5 bases). V lost 9 bases, J lost 0 bases, and 20 bases lay in between. The CDR3 loop spans 16 amino acids. The germline CDR1 and CDR2 sequences are LNHNV and YYDKDF (reference sequence). CDR3 in DNA: TGTGCCACGGGGGGAAGACAGAGGGGCCTGAACACTGAAGCTTTCTTT. It codes for CATGGRQRGLNTEAFF.

The chain recombines TRBV5-1 with TRBJ2-7, with D possibly being TRBD1 (6 bases). The V and J ends lost 1 base and 0 bases respectively, with 17 bases between them. CDR3 length: 17 amino acids. Germline CDR1 SGHRS, CDR2 YFSETQ. The CDR3 DNA reads TGCGCCAGCAGCTTGCCCTCAGGGGTCGGCAGCTCCTACGAGCAGTACTTC. Protein: CASSLPSGVGSSYEQYF. Variable domain in full (rest from reference TRBV5-1 and TRBJ2-7): KAGVTQTPRYLIKTRGQQVTLSCSPISGHRSVSWYQQTPGQGLQFLFEYFSETQRNKGNFPGRFSGRQFSNSRSEMNVSTLELGDSALYLCASSLPSGVGSSYEQYFGPGTRLTVT.

The chain couples TRBV9 to TRBJ2-7; D may be TRBD2 (5 bases). Germline assignment: CDR1 SGDLS and CDR2 YYNGEE. V lost 0 bases and J 5 bases, leaving 15 bases between the germline ends. The CDR3 loop spans 15 amino acids. The DNA for the CDR3 is TGTGCCAGCAGCGTAGGGAACGGGGAAGGCGACGAGCAGTACTTC. This translates into CASSVGNGEGDEQYF.

The chain is built from TRBV4-2 and TRBJ2-5, with TRBD2 identical over 8 bases. Trimming took 2 bases from V and 5 from J; bases not matched to a gene: 7. The CDR3 has 15 amino acids. CDR1 and CDR2 from the germline V gene are LGHNA and YNFKEQ. CDR3 in amino acids: CASSQNSGTTETQYF. Here the CDR3 DNA reads TGTGCCAGCAGCCAAAATAGCGGGACCACCGAGACCCAGTACTTC.

The rearrangement joins TRBV29-1 to TRBJ2-7, with a weak D call TRBD1 (6 bases). Germline-derived CDR1 and CDR2 are SQVTM and ANQGSEA. This CDR3 has 13 residues. The V and J ends lost 7 bases and 3 bases respectively, with 16 bases between them. CDR3 DNA: TGCAGCGCCCTAGACAGGCCCGGCTACGAGCAGTACTTC. Translating it yields CSALDRPGYEQYF.

This clone has only a few counts. This chain connects TRBV5-1 to TRBJ2-3; 13 bases map to TRBD2. Germline CDR1 is SGHRS and CDR2 is YFSETQ. V dropped 3 bases and J dropped 6; count of bases not matched to a gene: 7. The CDR3 has 16 amino acids. The CDR3 protein is CASSSGLAGERDTQYF. The CDR3 nucleotides read TGCGCCAGCAGCTCCGGACTAGCGGGAGAAAGGGATACGCAGTATTTT.

This clone has more than one count but fewer than ten. The rearrangement uses TRBV5-1 and TRBJ2-7; the match to TRBD2 covers 10 bases. The V gene end was trimmed by 4 bases and the J gene end by 3 bases; junction bases not matched to a gene: 13. This CDR3 region has 17 residues. In germline, CDR1 is SGHRS, CDR2 YFSETQ. Here the CDR3 reads CASSPMGLAGVYYEQYF. In DNA form, the CDR3 reads TGCGCCAGCAGCCCCATGGGGCTAGCGGGAGTTTACTACGAGCAGTACTTC.

The genes are TRBV5-1 and TRBJ2-5, with D perhaps matching TRBD1 (5 bases). This CDR3 has 13 amino acids. Germline CDR1 SGHRS, CDR2 YFSETQ. Trimming removed 3 bases at V and 1 base at J, with 7 bases between. CDR3 in DNA: TGCGCCAGCAGCTCGACAGTCCAAGAGACCCAGTACTTC. Translating gives CASSSTVQETQYF.

The chain joins TRBV11-2 to TRBJ2-7; a possible D gene is TRBD2 (6 bases). The germline CDR1 and CDR2 sequences are SGHAT and FQNNGV. The V end lost 4 bases, the J end lost 5 bases, and 18 bases lay between the germline ends. This CDR3 region has 15 residues. In DNA, the CDR3 is TGTGCCAGCAGCTCCGTGACTAGTGGGCTCCACGAGCAGTACTTC. Amino acid sequence: CASSSVTSGLHEQYF.

This clone was picked up a small number of times. This rearrangement joins TRBV6-1 to TRBJ1-3, with 7 bases fitting TRBD1. In germline, CDR1 is MNHNS, CDR2 SASEGT. The CDR3 runs to 11 residues. Trimming removed 7 bases from V and 13 bases from J; junction bases left unmatched: 7. CDR3 sequence: CASTLGTEIYF. The CDR3 DNA reads TGTGCCAGCACTCTCGGGACAGAAATATATTTT.